Listed below are T cell receptor beta chains from one sample, sequenced in a study of technical replicates of blood from several donors. Sequencing was performed with immunoSEQ multiplex PCR; in TCRdb, only in-frame clones are kept and a portion is missing. The table includes approximately 78,000 clones, around 90% detected once. Sequences were obtained from T cells isolated from PBMCs. The receptors come from a human donor in good health. Both conserved end residues are part of each CDR3. A D gene is named only where the DNA matches it firmly. Not all rows give a size; the values are once, few, many and, for expanded clones, a class.

NA	TRBV9	TRBJ2-5	TRBD2	CASSVSGAKETQYF	TGTGCCAGCAGCGTAAGCGGGGCTAAAGAGACCCAGTACTTC
NA	TRBV19	TRBJ1-2	NA	CASSIEQGYGYTF	TGTGCCAGTAGTATAGAACAGGGCTATGGCTACACCTTC
NA	TRBV29-1	TRBJ2-5	NA	CSAVQETQYF	TGCAGCGCCGTTCAAGAGACCCAGTACTTC
NA	TRBV28	TRBJ1-1	TRBD1	CASSQGTGNTEAFF	TGTGCCAGCAGTCAGGGGACAGGAAACACTGAAGCTTTCTTT
NA	TRBV7-2	TRBJ2-1	TRBD2	CASSSGTSGRANYNEQFF	TGTGCCAGCAGTTCCGGGACTAGCGGGAGGGCAAACTACAATGAGCAGTTCTTC
NA	TRBV27	TRBJ2-1	NA	CASSLSGTLYNEQFF	TGTGCCAGCAGTTTGTCCGGGACTCTATACAATGAGCAGTTCTTC
once	TRBV4-2	TRBJ1-4	NA	CASSQPYATNEKLFF	TGTGCCAGCAGCCAACCCTACGCAACTAATGAAAAACTGTTTTTT
NA	TRBV27	TRBJ2-3	NA	CASSLRGDTQYF	TGTGCCAGCAGTTTACGGGGAGATACGCAGTATTTT
NA	TRBV5-1	TRBJ1-3	NA	CASSPAGGSRAGNTIYF	TGCGCCAGCAGCCCCGCAGGCGGGTCGCGAGCGGGAAACACCATATATTTT
NA	TRBV7-9	TRBJ2-1	NA	CASGRQTGYNEQFF	TGTGCCAGCGGGCGACAGACTGGCTACAATGAGCAGTTCTTC
NA	TRBV13	TRBJ2-4	TRBD1	CASSPRQGGSLAKNIQYF	TGTGCCAGCAGCCCCCGACAGGGGGGCAGCTTAGCCAAAAACATTCAGTACTTC
NA	TRBV6-5	TRBJ2-1	TRBD1	CASSYANDRVRQFF	TGTGCCAGCAGTTACGCTAATGACAGGGTTCGTCAGTTCTTC
NA	TRBV4-3	TRBJ2-1	TRBD2	CASSQDPAGGPYNEQFF	TGCGCCAGCAGCCAAGATCCAGCGGGAGGCCCCTACAATGAGCAGTTCTTC
few	TRBV19	TRBJ1-3	TRBD1	CASSIGTGFGNTIYF	TGTGCCAGTAGTATAGGGACAGGGTTCGGAAACACCATATATTTT
NA	TRBV5-1	TRBJ1-1	NA	CASSLERGRSEAFF	TGCGCCAGCAGCTTGGAAAGGGGTAGGTCTGAAGCTTTCTTT
NA	TRBV30	TRBJ2-1	TRBD1	CAWSPGTDYNEQFF	TGTGCCTGGAGTCCCGGGACAGACTACAATGAGCAGTTCTTC
NA	TRBV19	TRBJ1-1	TRBD1	CASSPRQGETEAFF	TGTGCCAGTAGTCCTAGACAGGGGGAGACTGAAGCTTTCTTT